Shown below are 32 T cell receptor beta chains from a single sample sequenced in a study of blood T cells in healthy people across ages. Using a J-beta primer mix together with a sample-barcoded 5' primer, a second PCR was run for about 7 to 12 cycles. TCRdb called the 5' RACE reads again in MiXCR, with one record for every CDR3 protein. Here the sample spans 850,000 to 1,100,000 distinct CDR3 sequences, more than 30% being singletons. Sample: blood. The receptors derive from a man between 18 and 29 years old in good health.

This clonotype has a handful of counts. As DNA, the CDR3 is TGTGCCAGCACCGTCGCTGGTACCCGAGAAGCTTTCTTT. It yields the protein CASTVAGTREAFF. The chain recombines TRBV12-3 or TRBV12-4 with TRBJ1-1; no reliable D call. The CDR3 has 13 amino acids. V was cut by 7 bases and J by 8 bases, with 17 bases left in between.

The gene calls are TRBV12-3 or TRBV12-4 and TRBJ1-1; tentative D call: TRBD1 (5 bases). Trimming pared 6 bases from V and 0 bases from J, leaving 14 bases between. This CDR3 has 15 amino acids. The CDR3 sequence: CASSFTTDMNTEAFF. The CDR3 coding sequence is TGTGCCAGCAGCTTCACGACAGACATGAACACTGAAGCTTTCTTT.

For the CDR3, the DNA is TGTGCCAGCAGTTTAAGCGGGGGGCTGCATGATACGCAGTATTTT. Amino acid sequence: CASSLSGGLHDTQYF. V usage is TRBV28 and J usage is TRBJ2-3; 9 bases line up with TRBD2. The CDR3 contains 15 residues. Germline CDR1 and CDR2: MDHEN and SYDVKM. V gave up 2 bases and J gave up 6 bases; unmatched junction bases: 6.

As DNA, the CDR3 is TGTGCCAGCAGCCGAGGACAGGCCTATCGGTACGAGCAGTACTTC. Its translation: CASSRGQAYRYEQYF. This sequence joins TRBV12-3 or TRBV12-4 and TRBJ2-7; 7 positions agree with TRBD1. The V and J ends lost 6 bases and 4 bases, in that order; junction bases with no gene match: 12. CDR3 size: 15 residues.

This rearrangement joins TRBV20-1 to TRBJ2-3, with D possibly TRBD2 on 6 matching bases. Trimming shortened V by 5 bases and J by 1 base, and 13 bases separated the two germline ends. The CDR3 consists of 14 residues. The germline CDR1 and CDR2 sequences are DFQATT and SNEGSKA (reference sequence). The CDR3 loop is CSAPGGVGTDTQYF. In DNA form, the CDR3 reads TGCAGTGCTCCAGGAGGGGTGGGCACAGATACGCAGTATTTT.

This clonotype was found a few times. The J gene is TRBJ2-3, the V gene TRBV10-3, with 14 bases aligning to TRBD2. CDR1 is ENHRY, CDR2 SYGVKD, per germline. V lost 7 bases to trimming and J lost 0 bases; unmatched junction nucleotides: 3. This CDR3 has 16 amino acids. The CDR3 DNA follows: TGTGCCATCATGGGGACTAGCGGGGGTAGCACAGATACGCAGTATTTT. It translates to CAIMGTSGGSTDTQYF.

V and J are TRBV7-3 and TRBJ2-1; D possibly corresponds to TRBD1 (6 bases). Trimming removed 5 bases at V and 10 bases at J, with 9 bases between. This CDR3 comprises 11 residues. Germline-derived CDR1 and CDR2 are SGHTA and FQGTGA. In nucleotides, the CDR3 is TGTGCCAGCAGCCAGGGGCAGGAGCAGTTCTTC. Translating it yields CASSQGQEQFF.

The table lists this clonotype with a few counts. The chain couples TRBV6-5 to TRBJ1-1, with 11 bases matching TRBD1. Trimming cost V 0 bases and J 11 bases; bases outside gene matches: 5. Germline V gene lookup returns CDR1 MNHEY and CDR2 SVGAGI. The CDR3 contains 14 residues. The CDR3 sequence: CASSYSGQGVGAFF. CDR3 sequence (DNA): TGTGCCAGCAGTTACTCGGGACAGGGGGTCGGGGCTTTCTTT.

The chain has TRBV6-2 or TRBV6-3 and TRBJ2-3; D is perhaps TRBD2 (5 bases). Germline V gives CDR1 MNHEY, CDR2 SVGEGT. The V end lost 7 bases, the J end lost 0 bases, and 17 bases lay between the germline ends. This CDR3 is built from 16 residues. The CDR3 is CASTKVGKSSTDTQYF. In DNA, the CDR3 is TGTGCCAGCACCAAAGTCGGGAAATCTAGCACAGATACGCAGTATTTT.

The chain uses TRBV2 and TRBJ1-4; D is uncertain. This CDR3 spans 13 amino acids. Germline assignment: CDR1 SNHLY and CDR2 FYNNEI. Trimming pared 4 bases from V and 5 bases from J, leaving 8 bases between. This CDR3 is CASSGEENEKLFF. The CDR3 DNA is TGTGCCAGCAGTGGTGAAGAAAATGAAAAACTGTTTTTT.

The table lists this clonotype with many counts. V usage is TRBV7-2 and J usage is TRBJ2-3; TRBD2 matches at 12 bases. The junction had 3 bases not matched to a gene; V was cut back by 5 bases and J by 0 bases. CDR3 length equals 16 residues. Germline values: CDR1 SGHTA, CDR2 FQGNSA. CDR3 protein: CASSTGLAGSTDTQYF. In nucleotides, the CDR3 is TGTGCCAGCAGCACTGGACTAGCGGGGAGCACAGATACGCAGTATTTT.

This clonotype occurred a few times. The V call is TRBV7-2, the J call TRBJ2-1, with 12 bases fitting TRBD2. Trimming cost V 0 bases and J 1 base; bases outside gene matches: 10. Germline V gene lookup returns CDR1 SGHTA and CDR2 FQGNSA. The CDR3 runs 20 residues. In DNA form, the CDR3 reads TGTGCCAGCAGCTTAGCGCTAGCGGGGGGGCGAATTAATTCCTACAATGAGCAGTTCTTC. This encodes CASSLALAGGRINSYNEQFF.

The rearrangement links TRBV11-1 to TRBJ2-2; 8 bases fit TRBD2. This CDR3 is 17 amino acids long. Trimming took 1 base from V and 4 from J; bases not matched to a gene: 8. The germline CDR1 and CDR2 sequences are SGHAT and FQDESV (reference sequence). CDR3 loop: CASSLGVAGTLTGELFF. Here the CDR3 DNA reads TGTGCCAGCAGCTTAGGGGTAGCGGGGACCCTCACCGGGGAGCTGTTTTTT.

This clonotype was seen more than once but under ten times. The chain carries TRBV5-6 and TRBJ1-2; D perhaps matches TRBD1 (5 bases). This CDR3 has 15 amino acids. V lost 1 base, J lost 4 bases, and 14 bases lay in between. CDR1 is SGHDT, CDR2 YYEEEE, per germline. The CDR3 sequence is CASSLNLGDLYGYTF. For the CDR3, the DNA is TGTGCCAGCAGCTTGAATTTGGGGGACCTCTATGGCTACACCTTC. Based on the CDR3 plus reference TRBV5-6 and TRBJ1-2, the full variable domain is DAGVTQSPTHLIKTRGQQVTLRCSPKSGHDTVSWYQQALGQGPQFIFQYYEEEERQRGNFPDRFSGHQFPNYSSELNVNALLLGDSALYLCASSLNLGDLYGYTFGSGTRLTVV.

The chain carries TRBV9 and TRBJ2-4; 7 positions match TRBD2. The CDR3 is made up of 16 amino acids. The ends lost 0 bases at V and 0 bases at J; junction bases unmatched: 3. Germline loops: CDR1 SGDLS, CDR2 YYNGEE. The CDR3 nucleotides are TGTGCCAGCAGCGTAGGGGAGGGAAAAGCCAAAAACATTCAGTACTTC. This codes for CASSVGEGKAKNIQYF.

A few counts support this clonotype. The chain links TRBV27 to TRBJ1-4; D is perhaps TRBD1 (6 bases). The CDR3 runs to 15 residues. Trimming pared 5 bases from V and 7 bases from J, leaving 17 bases between. Germline lookup yields CDR1 MNHEY and CDR2 SMNVEV (reference sequence). The CDR3 is CASSPAGGDREKLFF. CDR3 bases: TGTGCCAGCAGTCCGGCCGGGGGCGATCGTGAAAAACTGTTTTTT.

V gene TRBV29-1 combines with J gene TRBJ1-2; D is undetermined. Trimming stripped 3 bases from V and 5 bases from J, with 16 bases between. Germline-derived CDR1 and CDR2 are SQVTM and ANQGSEA. This CDR3 spans 14 amino acids. CDR3 sequence (DNA): TGCAGCGTTGATCGGAGACTCGCTCCTTATGGCTACACCTTC. Translating it yields CSVDRRLAPYGYTF.

This clonotype has a count of ten or more. CDR3 DNA: TGTGCCAGCAGTTTCTTGAGCTCTGGGGCCAACGTCCTGACTTTC. This translates into CASSFLSSGANVLTF. The rearrangement uses TRBV12-3 or TRBV12-4 and TRBJ2-6; D is unresolved. The CDR3 length is 15 residues. Trimming stripped 3 bases from V and 0 bases from J, with 6 bases between.

There are a few counts of this clonotype. This chain links TRBV25-1 with TRBJ1-4, with D possibly matching TRBD1 (5 bases). Germline V gene sequence: CDR1 MGHDK, CDR2 SYGVNS. V lost 3 bases, J lost 6 bases, and 11 bases lay in between. This CDR3 spans 14 amino acids. The CDR3 reads CASSEPGYDEKLFF. The CDR3 nucleotides read TGTGCCAGCAGTGAGCCAGGGTACGATGAAAAACTGTTTTTT.

The rearrangement joins TRBV5-1 to TRBJ2-7; D call uncertain. The V end lost 0 bases, the J end lost 7 bases, and 11 bases lay between the germline ends. CDR3 size: 13 residues. CDR1 is SGHRS, CDR2 YFSETQ, per germline. CDR3 nucleotide sequence: TGCGCCAGCAGCTTGGTAGATATCAATGAGCAGTACTTC. Its translation: CASSLVDINEQYF.

This clonotype was recorded once. Germline is not matched at one junction end, which may reflect a read error. The chain has TRBV29-1 and TRBJ1-5; D is perhaps TRBD1 (5 bases). The CDR3 is made up of 12 amino acids. CDR1 and CDR2 (germline): SQVTM, ANQGSEA. DNA for the CDR3: TGCAGCATAGGGGAGGCGAATCAGTCCCAGCATTTT. This encodes CSIGEANQSQHF.

The chain combines TRBV5-1 with TRBJ2-2, with D possibly matching TRBD2 (5 bases). Germline assignment: CDR1 SGHRS and CDR2 YFSETQ. The V end lost 0 bases, the J end lost 3 bases, and 12 bases lay between the germline ends. This CDR3 is built from 16 residues. The CDR3 spells CASSLGLSADTGELFF. The CDR3 nucleotides read TGCGCCAGCAGCTTGGGGCTTAGCGCCGACACCGGGGAGCTGTTTTTT.

This chain joins TRBV12-5 and TRBJ2-5, with D perhaps matching TRBD2 (5 bases). The germline V and J ends were trimmed by 2 bases and 5 bases, with 12 bases remaining between them. This CDR3 has 14 residues. Germline V CDR1 and CDR2: LGHNT, FRNRAP. CDR3 bases: TGTGCTAGTGGTTTGTGGACTCATGGGGAGACCCAGTACTTC. This gives the protein CASGLWTHGETQYF.

This sequence joins TRBV14 and TRBJ1-1, with D hard to call. This CDR3 is built from 12 residues. Germline lookup yields CDR1 SGHDN and CDR2 FVKESK. V lost 5 bases to trimming and J lost 12 bases, with 16 bases between them. CDR3 coding DNA: TGTGCCAGCAGCGGAATCATGGGTACGACTTTCTTT. This sequence encodes CASSGIMGTTFF.

The chain has TRBV21-1 and TRBJ2-5; the table calls TRBD2, which could not be checked here. TRBV21-1 is termed a pseudogene. The CDR3 is made up of 13 amino acids. CDR3 in amino acids: CASSKRGGETQYF. CDR3 coding DNA: TGTGCCAGCAGCAAAAGGGGAGGAGAGACCCAGTACTTC.

As concerns this clonotype: Germline and junction disagree at one end, which may indicate a read error. The J gene is TRBJ2-1, the V gene TRBV5-1, with a tentative D call TRBD1 (6 bases). Germline values: CDR1 SGHRS, CDR2 YFSETQ. The CDR3 runs 14 residues. The CDR3 sequence is CASSLGQPHNKQFF. CDR3 coding DNA: TGCGCCAGCAGCTTAGGACAGCCTCACAATAAGCAGTTCTTC.

Notes on this clonotype: Since a much larger clone is just one base distant, this may be a read error. The genes are TRBV10-3 and TRBJ2-1; D gene unclear. Germline V gene data show CDR1 as ENHRY and CDR2 as SYGVKD. Trimming shortened V by 2 bases and J by 8 bases, and 13 bases separated the two germline ends. The length of the CDR3 is 14 residues. The CDR3 sequence: CAISEVTNGDEQFF. As DNA, the CDR3 is TGTGCCATCAGTGAGGTCACTAACGGAGATGAGCAGTTCTTC.

V usage is TRBV4-2 and J usage is TRBJ2-2, with 7 bases matching TRBD2. The V segment lost 0 bases and the J segment 6 bases; nucleotides outside the gene matches: 4. The CDR3 is made up of 15 amino acids. CDR1 and CDR2 from the germline V gene are LGHNA and YNFKEQ. CDR3 in amino acids: CASSQDRGGPGELFF. Written as DNA, the CDR3 is TGTGCCAGCAGCCAAGATCGCGGGGGACCCGGGGAGCTGTTTTTT.

The chain is built from TRBV12-3 or TRBV12-4 and TRBJ1-4, with D possibly TRBD1 on 6 matching bases. The CDR3 loop spans 14 amino acids. V lost 5 bases, J lost 4 bases, and 11 bases lay in between. The CDR3 protein is CASSKQGFNEKLFF. CDR3 nucleotides: TGTGCCAGCAGTAAACAGGGATTTAATGAAAAACTGTTTTTT.

This chain uses TRBV12-3 or TRBV12-4 with TRBJ2-7; 9 bases line up with TRBD1. The CDR3 consists of 15 residues. V lost 6 bases to trimming and J lost 3 bases; unmatched junction nucleotides: 9. CDR3 protein: CASRKTGTGLYEQYF. CDR3 coding DNA: TGTGCCAGCAGGAAAACCGGGACAGGGCTCTACGAGCAGTACTTC.

V and J are TRBV12-3 or TRBV12-4 and TRBJ1-2; 8 bases line up with TRBD1. V was clipped by 5 bases and J by 7 bases; unmatched bases: 9. CDR3 length: 14 amino acids. The CDR3 loop reads CASSDDRGMTGYTF. For the CDR3, the DNA is TGTGCCAGCAGTGATGACAGGGGCATGACTGGCTACACCTTC.

This rearrangement joins TRBV5-1 to TRBJ2-1; TRBD2 agrees at 9 bases. The CDR3 is 14 amino acids. V lost 7 bases, J lost 7 bases, and 9 bases stayed unmatched. Germline V gene sequence: CDR1 SGHRS, CDR2 YFSETQ. This chain's CDR3 is CASGGTSRKNEQFF. CDR3 DNA sequence: TGCGCCAGCGGCGGGACTAGCAGGAAGAATGAGCAGTTCTTC.